This is a list of T cell receptor beta chains from one sample in a study of naive and memory T cell subsets. MiXCR, applied by TCRdb to the 5' RACE reads, yields one record per CDR3 protein. The sample records 20,000 to 30,000 distinct CDR3 sequences, approximately 24% being singletons. These receptors were obtained from a female donor in good health. The CDR3 runs from the conserved cysteine through the conserved F or W. The order of the fields is V gene, J gene, D gene, clone size, CDR3 DNA, CDR3 protein. The D gene is left open where the match is weak. Size is stated for part of the rows, as once, few or many counts, or as a class when the clone is expanded.

v_call: TRBV7-9; j_call: TRBJ2-7; d_call: -; clone_size: -; cdr3_nt: TGTGCCAGCAGCTCTAGCGGAAGGGGACATGTCTACGAGCAGTACTTC; cdr3_aa: CASSSSGRGHVYEQYF
v_call: TRBV7-8; j_call: TRBJ2-3; d_call: -; clone_size: -; cdr3_nt: TGTGCCAGCAGCTTATTGGGAACCGATACGCAGTATTTT; cdr3_aa: CASSLLGTDTQYF
v_call: TRBV10-3; j_call: TRBJ2-1; d_call: TRBD2; clone_size: -; cdr3_nt: TGTGCCATCAGTGCGGCTAGCGGGAGCATCTACAATGAGCAGTTCTTC; cdr3_aa: CAISAASGSIYNEQFF
v_call: TRBV15; j_call: TRBJ2-3; d_call: TRBD2; clone_size: -; cdr3_nt: TGTGCCACCAGCAGAGATCGGGCTAGCGGGGGCGGTAACACAGATACGCAGTATTTT; cdr3_aa: CATSRDRASGGGNTDTQYF
v_call: TRBV30; j_call: TRBJ2-1; d_call: TRBD2; clone_size: -; cdr3_nt: TGTGCCTGGAGTGTACGGGCTAGCGGGCGCAATGAGCAGTTCTTC; cdr3_aa: CAWSVRASGRNEQFF
v_call: TRBV20-1; j_call: TRBJ2-7; d_call: TRBD2; clone_size: few; cdr3_nt: TGCAGTGCGGTAACCGGGACTAGCATCTACGAGCAGTACTTC; cdr3_aa: CSAVTGTSIYEQYF
v_call: TRBV6-1; j_call: TRBJ1-1; d_call: -; clone_size: -; cdr3_nt: TGTGCCAGCAGTGAACAGGAGAACACTGAAGCTTTCTTT; cdr3_aa: CASSEQENTEAFF
v_call: TRBV21-1; j_call: TRBJ1-2; d_call: -; clone_size: many; cdr3_nt: TGTGCCAGCAGCAATAGACACTTCAACTATGGCTACACCTTC; cdr3_aa: CASSNRHFNYGYTF
v_call: TRBV4-1; j_call: TRBJ2-1; d_call: -; clone_size: -; cdr3_nt: TGCGCCAGCAGCCACCTGACTGACCAGAACAATGAGCAGTTCTTC; cdr3_aa: CASSHLTDQNNEQFF
v_call: TRBV7-8; j_call: TRBJ2-1; d_call: -; clone_size: once; cdr3_nt: TGTGCCAGCAGCTTATTCGAGGGAATCGGGGCTGAGCAGTTCTTC; cdr3_aa: CASSLFEGIGAEQFF
v_call: TRBV20-1; j_call: TRBJ2-7; d_call: TRBD2; clone_size: -; cdr3_nt: TGCAGTGCTAGAGTAGCGGGAGTCTACGAGCAGTACTTC; cdr3_aa: CSARVAGVYEQYF
v_call: TRBV12-3/TRBV12-4; j_call: TRBJ2-5; d_call: -; clone_size: -; cdr3_nt: TGTGCCAGCAGTGGGGACAATCAAGAGACCCAGTACTTC; cdr3_aa: CASSGDNQETQYF
v_call: TRBV29-1; j_call: TRBJ1-2; d_call: -; clone_size: -; cdr3_nt: TGCAGCGCCTCCCTCGGGGGGAACTATGGCTACACCTTC; cdr3_aa: CSASLGGNYGYTF
v_call: TRBV20-1; j_call: TRBJ2-4; d_call: -; clone_size: few; cdr3_nt: TGCAGTGCCGAGGAGGTTCACGGAAACATTCAGTACTTC; cdr3_aa: CSAEEVHGNIQYF
v_call: TRBV2; j_call: TRBJ2-1; d_call: -; clone_size: -; cdr3_nt: TGTGCCAGCAGTGGACAGGTCCTATCCTACAATGAGCAGTTCTTC; cdr3_aa: CASSGQVLSYNEQFF
v_call: TRBV5-6; j_call: TRBJ2-3; d_call: -; clone_size: medium-sized; cdr3_nt: TGTGCCAGCAGCTTAAGCACCACAGATACGCAGTATTTT; cdr3_aa: CASSLSTTDTQYF
v_call: TRBV15; j_call: TRBJ2-5; d_call: -; clone_size: medium-sized; cdr3_nt: TGTGCCACCAGCAGAGGCAGGGCGGAGACCCAGTACTTC; cdr3_aa: CATSRGRAETQYF
v_call: TRBV6-5; j_call: TRBJ2-1; d_call: TRBD2; clone_size: few; cdr3_nt: TGTGCCAGCAGTCCCGGAACTAGCGGGAGAAATGAGCAGTTCTTC; cdr3_aa: CASSPGTSGRNEQFF
v_call: TRBV30; j_call: TRBJ2-5; d_call: -; clone_size: -; cdr3_nt: TGTGCCTGGAGTGTACTAGGCCTAGTCGAGAGAGCCCAGTACTTC; cdr3_aa: CAWSVLGLVERAQYF
v_call: TRBV5-1; j_call: TRBJ2-7; d_call: TRBD1; clone_size: medium-sized; cdr3_nt: TGCGCCAGCAGCTACACCATACCGGGACAGCCTTACGAGCAGTACTTC; cdr3_aa: CASSYTIPGQPYEQYF
v_call: TRBV20-1; j_call: TRBJ1-2; d_call: -; clone_size: -; cdr3_nt: TGCAGTGCTCCGACAGATTTGCGCGGCTACACCTTC; cdr3_aa: CSAPTDLRGYTF
v_call: TRBV20-1; j_call: TRBJ1-2; d_call: -; clone_size: few; cdr3_nt: TGCAGTGGACTACGCCGGGGGCGGGGGGATGGCTACACCTTC; cdr3_aa: CSGLRRGRGDGYTF
v_call: TRBV20-1; j_call: TRBJ2-2; d_call: -; clone_size: -; cdr3_nt: TGCAGTGCTAGATCGGCAGAGACGAACACCGGGGAGCAGTTTTTT; cdr3_aa: CSARSAETNTGEQFF
v_call: TRBV20-1; j_call: TRBJ1-2; d_call: -; clone_size: many; cdr3_nt: TGCAGTGCTAGAGATCCCGACCAGGGATATGGCTACACCTTC; cdr3_aa: CSARDPDQGYGYTF
v_call: TRBV20-1; j_call: TRBJ2-7; d_call: TRBD1; clone_size: -; cdr3_nt: TGCAGTGCTACGACAGGGTTATACGAGCAGTACTTC; cdr3_aa: CSATTGLYEQYF
v_call: TRBV20-1; j_call: TRBJ1-2; d_call: -; clone_size: medium-sized; cdr3_nt: TGCAGTGCTAGGGTACAGGGATTCTATGGCTACACCTTC; cdr3_aa: CSARVQGFYGYTF
v_call: TRBV6-2/TRBV6-3; j_call: TRBJ1-5; d_call: -; clone_size: -; cdr3_nt: TGTGCCAGCAGTTATGCAGGGAACAATCAGCCCCAGCATTTT; cdr3_aa: CASSYAGNNQPQHF
v_call: TRBV10-3; j_call: TRBJ2-3; d_call: TRBD1; clone_size: -; cdr3_nt: TGTGCCACCCACAACCCGGACAGGGGGGAGGGAGATACGCAGTATTTT; cdr3_aa: CATHNPDRGEGDTQYF
v_call: TRBV29-1; j_call: TRBJ2-7; d_call: -; clone_size: many; cdr3_nt: TGCAGCGCTCGGAAGGGGATGGAGCAGTACTTC; cdr3_aa: CSARKGMEQYF
v_call: TRBV20-1; j_call: TRBJ2-1; d_call: TRBD2; clone_size: many; cdr3_nt: TGCAGTGCTATCCTCCGGGAGGGCATTGAGCAGTTCTTC; cdr3_aa: CSAILREGIEQFF
v_call: TRBV29-1; j_call: TRBJ2-1; d_call: -; clone_size: many; cdr3_nt: TGCAGCGTTCGTCCTGGGGGCGGTTTAGGTGAGCAGTTCTTC; cdr3_aa: CSVRPGGGLGEQFF
v_call: TRBV7-9; j_call: TRBJ2-1; d_call: TRBD2; clone_size: many; cdr3_nt: TGTGCCAGCAGCGCCGATTGGACTAGCCATGAGCAGTTCTTC; cdr3_aa: CASSADWTSHEQFF
v_call: TRBV7-2; j_call: TRBJ1-1; d_call: -; clone_size: few; cdr3_nt: TGTGCCAGCAGCCAACTGACAGAGATGAACACTGAAGCTTTCTTT; cdr3_aa: CASSQLTEMNTEAFF
v_call: TRBV20-1; j_call: TRBJ2-3; d_call: -; clone_size: few; cdr3_nt: TGCAGTGCCGAAAGCGAACTTAGCACAGATACGCAGTATTTT; cdr3_aa: CSAESELSTDTQYF
v_call: TRBV29-1; j_call: TRBJ1-6; d_call: -; clone_size: -; cdr3_nt: TGCAGCGCATCCGGGCCCCAGCCGGGTTCACCCCTCCACTTT; cdr3_aa: CSASGPQPGSPLHF
v_call: TRBV20-1; j_call: TRBJ2-7; d_call: TRBD1; clone_size: few; cdr3_nt: TGCAGTGCTAGAGATGGACAGGCACCCTACGAGCAGTACTTC; cdr3_aa: CSARDGQAPYEQYF
v_call: TRBV27; j_call: TRBJ1-2; d_call: -; clone_size: -; cdr3_nt: TGTGCCAGCAGTTTATTCCCAGGCGGGTACGGCTACACCTTC; cdr3_aa: CASSLFPGGYGYTF
v_call: TRBV7-9; j_call: TRBJ1-1; d_call: -; clone_size: medium-sized; cdr3_nt: TGTGCCAGCAGCTTAGACGCGGCTTTGGGGACTGAAGCTTTCTTT; cdr3_aa: CASSLDAALGTEAFF
v_call: TRBV6-5; j_call: TRBJ1-2; d_call: TRBD1; clone_size: -; cdr3_nt: TGTGCCAGCAGTGCGCGGACAGGGGCGGATGGCTACACCTTC; cdr3_aa: CASSARTGADGYTF
v_call: TRBV29-1; j_call: TRBJ1-1; d_call: -; clone_size: -; cdr3_nt: TGCAGCGTTGAAGATCTTTATGAAGCTTTCTTT; cdr3_aa: CSVEDLYEAFF